This T cell receptor (beta chain) appears in the sequencing data of a study of blood T cell repertoires in COVID-19 (dated by TCRdb to the early 2020s). For context, the study as a whole: The collaborator samples originated in the United States, Italy and Spain and spanned the acute and convalescent phases of COVID-19. The material from the prospective study consisted of cDNA or gDNA derived from T cells, B-cell-depleted T cells, or PBMCs. Deeply sampled blood TCRbeta repertoires from subjects exposed to, actively infected with, or recovered from COVID-19 were included in the dataset. The repertoires were released in a freely available public database meant as a resource for research on the immune response to SARS-CoV-2. Samples were obtained from the ongoing ImmuneRACE study (first 160 participants) and from about 1,300 subjects provided by 6 global collaborators. Nearly every sample came with metadata listing a de-identified subject ID, COVID-19 status, age in years and sex. Where available, HLA class I and class II types were taken from metadata supplied by the sample provider and were not determined by assay-based typing. Overall study outcomes, separate from this receptor: The amount of clinical and demographic metadata varied by source and participant and was provided uncurated.

For this clone: This clone's antigen is unknown. No per-base quality is available; no much larger clone lies one base away.

TCRbeta CDR3 regions were amplified from genomic DNA by means of the immunoSEQ Assay, a bias-controlled multiplex PCR. Per the authors' processing: The number of nucleated cells in each sample was estimated by amplification of reference gene primers within the assay. To quantify the absolute abundance of each unique TCRbeta CDR3 rearrangement, sequence reads were collapsed and filtered. For each sample, productive Simpson clonality was calculated as the square root of Simpson's diversity index across productive rearrangements. TCRdb holds this immuneACCESS table with in-frame rearrangements only. Some clones are missing; in checked studies, unresolved V genes explain under half, and the rest has no known cause. V and J calls and clone size are as listed in that table; D and trimming were resolved from the DNA. This sample is represented by under 300,000 clones; around nine tenths of them were singletons. Around 2% of the sample goes to the ten largest clones.

The CDR3, cysteine through phenylalanine, is 15 amino acids long. Solely the CDR3 DNA is kept, with 45 bases framed from the first base. After removal of 5 bases from V and 2 bases from J, the junction retains 4 bases not matched to a gene. The germline V gene yields SGHTA for CDR1 and FQGTGA for CDR2. Participants in the prospective study were enrolled through a virtual design, were aged 18 to 89 years, and lived in roughly 26 United States geographic areas. Cohort assignment in the prospective study relied on participant-reported clinical history from a screening survey and a study questionnaire. Recovered participants in ImmuneRACE Cohort 3 were defined by two consecutive negative NP/OP PCR tests, clearance by a healthcare professional, or resolution of symptoms. In the prospective study, mobile phlebotomists collected whole blood, serum and a nasopharyngeal or oropharyngeal swab from each participant. Over an approximately 2-month period, participants in the prospective study had the option of providing additional blood draws and questionnaires. Prospective study blood samples were shipped either frozen or at room temperature before DNA extraction.

The specimen was PBMCs or T cells enriched from blood (not recorded which). This TCR came from a woman aged 18 to 35 who had recovered from COVID-19. The chain is assembled from TRBV7-3 and TRBJ2-2; TRBD1 agrees with 8 junctional bases. The CDR3 reads as follows: CASSTGTGNTGELFF. In nucleotides, the sequence is TGTGCCAGCAGCACAGGGACAGGCAACACCGGGGAGCTGTTTTTT.